The clone carrying this TCR beta chain was counted a few times. Its antigen is currently unknown. The data are from a study of response to subunit inactivated influenza vaccine. Regarding the study as a whole: The authors offered the suggestion that each seasonal influenza vaccination recruits few new T cells.

TCRdb analysed the RT-PCR reads with MiXCR anew, one entry per CDR3 protein. The sample lists 500,000 to 550,000 distinct CDR3 sequences, approximately 7.7% seen once, with 10% to 15% in the top ten. CDR1 is MNHEY, CDR2 SVGEGT, per germline. This CDR3 is built from 13 residues. Trimming pared 6 bases from V and 8 bases from J, leaving 14 bases between. The sequence derives from a man between 50 and 75 years old who received an inactivated influenza vaccine. The sequenced sample was PBMCs from blood, obtained roughly 24 months after vaccination. The chain carries TRBV6-2 or TRBV6-3 and TRBJ2-1; D is unclear. The CDR3 region has the DNA TGTGCCAGCAGCCCAAGGAGAGACGATGAGCAGTTCTTC. This translates into CASSPRRDDEQFF.